Listed below are T cell receptor beta chains from one sample, sequenced in a study of T cells in Graves' hyperthyroidism and ophthalmopathy. In TCRdb, the multiplex PCR reads were re-called with MiXCR into one record per CDR3 protein. The sample yields a few hundred thousand distinct CDR3 sequences, 15% to 19% seen once. The sequenced sample consisted of blood. All receptors derive from a woman in her late teens or twenties with Graves' hyperthyroidism. Both conserved end residues are part of each CDR3. Fields, in order: J gene, clone size, V gene, D gene, CDR3 DNA, CDR3 protein. A D gene is named only where the DNA matches it firmly. Some rows have no size entry. The others give once, few or many, or a class for an expanded clone.

TRBJ2-3	many	TRBV11-2	.	TGTGCCAGCAGCTGGGCCGGAGATACGCAGTATTTT	CASSWAGDTQYF
TRBJ2-5	many	TRBV4-1	TRBD2	TGCGCCAGCAGCCCTCGGGGGGAAGAGACCCAGTACTTC	CASSPRGEETQYF
TRBJ2-7	many	TRBV27	TRBD2	TGTGCCAGCAGTTTATCGGGTAGCGGGAGGGGCAACGAGCAGTACTTC	CASSLSGSGRGNEQYF
TRBJ2-7	many	TRBV11-3	.	TGTGCCAGCAGCCCTATTAGCGGCACTTCCTACGAGCAGTACTTC	CASSPISGTSYEQYF
TRBJ2-4	many	TRBV7-6	.	TGTGCCAGCAGCTTAGCGGGGCCTCCGGACATTCAGTACTTC	CASSLAGPPDIQYF
TRBJ2-5	.	TRBV9	TRBD2	TGTGCCAGCAGCGAGGGACTAGCGGGAAGCCTTCTAGAGACCCAGTACTTC	CASSEGLAGSLLETQYF
TRBJ2-5	many	TRBV12-5	TRBD2	TGTGCTAGTGGTTCGCGGACTAGCGGTACAGAGACCCAGTACTTC	CASGSRTSGTETQYF
TRBJ2-5	many	TRBV7-6	.	TGTGCCAGCAGCTTATCCCTCCAAGAGACCCAGTACTTC	CASSLSLQETQYF
TRBJ1-4	many	TRBV11-2	.	TGTGCCAGCAGCTTTGGAGTAGGGGTGGGGACTGAAAAACTGTTTTTT	CASSFGVGVGTEKLFF
TRBJ1-3	few	TRBV9	.	TGTGCCAGCAGCCCTCGTGGGGGCTCTGGAAACACCATATATTTT	CASSPRGGSGNTIYF
TRBJ1-2	few	TRBV5-4	.	TGTGCCAGCAGCCACGGTTCGGTTGACTATGGCTACACCTTC	CASSHGSVDYGYTF
TRBJ1-2	few	TRBV4-1	.	TGCGCCAGCAGCCAAGTGGGCGTTCGTAGCTATGGCTACACCTTC	CASSQVGVRSYGYTF
TRBJ2-5	many	TRBV6-1	.	TGTGCCAGCAGGGACCAAGGATTAACCGAGACCCAGTACTTC	CASRDQGLTETQYF
TRBJ2-5	.	TRBV12-3/TRBV12-4	.	TGTGCCAGCAGTTTAGATGGGGACAAAGAGACCCAGTACTTC	CASSLDGDKETQYF
TRBJ2-5	many	TRBV5-8	.	TGTGCCAGCAGGGACGCGCGACAAAATCAAGAGACCCAGTACTTC	CASRDARQNQETQYF
TRBJ2-7	.	TRBV5-6	TRBD1	TGTGCCAGCAGCTTGGCCCTGGGGACAGTCTACGAGCAGTACTTC	CASSLALGTVYEQYF
TRBJ2-2	.	TRBV7-2	.	TGTGCCAGCAGCGACCCGGGAATAAACACCGGGGAGCTGTTTTTT	CASSDPGINTGELFF
TRBJ2-3	.	TRBV19	.	TGTGCCAGTAGTATAGATTGGACAGATACGCAGTATTTT	CASSIDWTDTQYF
TRBJ2-7	once	TRBV6-9	TRBD2	TGTGCCAGCAGTTACAGGGCTAGCGGGAACGACGAGCAGTACTTC	CASSYRASGNDEQYF
TRBJ2-7	few	TRBV15	TRBD2	TGTGCCACCAGCGCCACTAGCGGGAGATACGAGCAGTACTTC	CATSATSGRYEQYF
TRBJ2-2	many	TRBV6-1	.	TGTGCCAGCACCGGGACGAACACCGGGGAGCTGTTTTTT	CASTGTNTGELFF
TRBJ2-7	.	TRBV19	.	TGTGCCAGTACGGAGGGACGTAGCTCCTACGAGCAGTACTTC	CASTEGRSSYEQYF
TRBJ2-1	.	TRBV6-1	TRBD2	TGTGCCAGCAGTCCTCTAGCGGGGAGGGGGAATGAGCAGTTCTTC	CASSPLAGRGNEQFF
TRBJ2-7	few	TRBV29-1	.	TGCAGCGTTGTAACCGGAAGCTCCTACGAGCAGTACTTC	CSVVTGSSYEQYF
TRBJ1-2	few	TRBV9	.	TGTGCCAGCAGCGTACTCAGAGACAGCCACTATGGCTACACCTTC	CASSVLRDSHYGYTF
TRBJ2-7	few	TRBV28	.	TGTGCCAGCAGTTTTGAAGGGTCCACCTACGAGCAGTACTTC	CASSFEGSTYEQYF
TRBJ2-1	.	TRBV9	.	TGTGCCAGCAGCGTAGGAGGGGACTCGCGAGCCAATGAGCAGCTCTTC	CASSVGGDSRANEQLF
TRBJ2-3	many	TRBV12-3/TRBV12-4	TRBD2	TGTGCCAGCAGTTTGGGAGGGAGGGCCAAAGATACGCAGTATTTT	CASSLGGRAKDTQYF
TRBJ1-1	many	TRBV2	.	TGTGCCAGCAGTGAAGTGAGGGGGAACACTGAAGCTTTCTTT	CASSEVRGNTEAFF
TRBJ2-5	many	TRBV2	.	TGTGCCAGCAGCCCAACAGGTCGGCCGACCCAAGAGACCCAGTACTTC	CASSPTGRPTQETQYF
TRBJ1-4	many	TRBV20-1	.	TGCAGTGCTAGAGAGGGGGGAGTGGGTGAAAAACTGTTTTTT	CSAREGGVGEKLFF
TRBJ2-2	.	TRBV11-3	TRBD1	TGTGCCAGCAGCTTTCGGGACAGGGCGACCACCGGGGAGCTGTTTTTT	CASSFRDRATTGELFF
TRBJ1-4	.	TRBV6-5	.	TGTGCCAGCAATTCCGGACAGAAAGTTAATGAAAAACTGTTTTTT	CASNSGQKVNEKLFF
TRBJ2-1	many	TRBV5-6	.	TGTGCCAGCAGCCCCCTCCAGGGTGCTCAACACAATGAGCAGTTCTTC	CASSPLQGAQHNEQFF
TRBJ2-7	many	TRBV20-1	.	TGCAGTGCTAGAGATCTTCGAGGGGAAGGCTACGAGCAGTACTTC	CSARDLRGEGYEQYF
TRBJ2-1	few	TRBV6-1	TRBD2	TGTGCCAGCAGCTCCGGGGGGCTAGCGGGAGGGTACAATGAGCAGTTCTTC	CASSSGGLAGGYNEQFF
TRBJ2-3	many	TRBV28	TRBD2	TGTGCCAGCAGTTCCGGACTAGCGGTATATAGTGGTACGCAGTATTTT	CASSSGLAVYSGTQYF
TRBJ1-4	.	TRBV4-1	.	TGCGCCAGCAGCCTCCTTGAGGGCCCTGGAAAACTGTTTTTT	CASSLLEGPGKLFF
TRBJ1-6	.	TRBV5-6	.	TGTGCCAGCAGTCAAGGTTGGGGCACTAGCTCCTATAATTCACCCCTCCACTTT	CASSQGWGTSSYNSPLHF
TRBJ1-5	.	TRBV7-6	.	TGTGCCAGCAGCTTGAGGTTTGGACCCCAGCATTTT	CASSLRFGPQHF
TRBJ2-1	.	TRBV4-2	.	TGTGCCAGCAGCTTGACTACCCCCTACAATGAGCAGTCCTTC	CASSLTTPYNEQSF